This section outlines one T cell receptor beta chain sequence together with its context. Its antigen is currently unknown. Germline V gives CDR1 SGDLS, CDR2 YYNGEE. The CDR3 is made up of 14 amino acids. V was shortened by 0 bases and J by 1 base, with 4 bases between the two germline ends. Both 60 Vbeta primers and 13 Jbeta primers went into the PCR. Clones were sequenced by immunoSEQ multiplex PCR, and TCRdb holds only the in-frame ones, with some missing. The sample lists around 150,000 clones, 77% seen once, with 3.7% in the top ten. The data derive from a study of cytomegalovirus exposure and HLA in healthy donors. Study observations and caveats: Most of the CMV-associated TCR beta chains (in a later analysis) appeared to be HLA-restricted.

This sequence originates from a man aged 25-45 years in good health and CMV-seropositive. Sequencing was performed on PBMCs. J is TRBJ2-2 and V is TRBV9; no definite D call. Here the CDR3 DNA reads TGTGCCAGCAGCGTAGTCGGGAACACCGGGGAGCTGTTTTTT. Residues: CASSVVGNTGELFF.